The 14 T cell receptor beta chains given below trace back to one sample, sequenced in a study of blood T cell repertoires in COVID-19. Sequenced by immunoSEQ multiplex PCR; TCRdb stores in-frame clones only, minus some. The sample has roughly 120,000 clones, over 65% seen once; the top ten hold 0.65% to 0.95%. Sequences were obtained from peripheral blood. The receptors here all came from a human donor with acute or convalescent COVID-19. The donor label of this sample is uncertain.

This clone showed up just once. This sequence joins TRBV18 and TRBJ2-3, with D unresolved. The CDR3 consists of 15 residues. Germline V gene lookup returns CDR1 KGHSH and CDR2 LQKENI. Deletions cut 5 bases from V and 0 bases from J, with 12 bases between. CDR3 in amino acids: CASSSRFTSTDTQYF. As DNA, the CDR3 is TGTGCCAGCTCATCCAGGTTTACTAGCACAGATACGCAGTATTTT.

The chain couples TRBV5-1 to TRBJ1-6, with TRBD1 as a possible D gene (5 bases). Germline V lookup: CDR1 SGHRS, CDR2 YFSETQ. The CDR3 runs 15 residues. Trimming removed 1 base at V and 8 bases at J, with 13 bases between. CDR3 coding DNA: TGCGCCAGCAGCTTGTCAGGGCGGAGTGATTCACCCCTCCACTTT. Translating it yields CASSLSGRSDSPLHF.

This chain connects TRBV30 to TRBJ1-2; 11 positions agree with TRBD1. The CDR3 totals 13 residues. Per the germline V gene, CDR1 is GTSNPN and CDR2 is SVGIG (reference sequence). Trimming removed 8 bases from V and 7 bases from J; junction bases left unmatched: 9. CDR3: CASVRTGGFGYTF. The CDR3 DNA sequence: TGTGCCAGCGTGCGGACAGGGGGCTTTGGCTACACCTTC. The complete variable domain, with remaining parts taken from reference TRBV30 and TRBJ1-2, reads SQTIHQWPATLVQPVGSPLSLECTVEGTSNPNLYWYRQAAGRGLQLLFYSVGIGQISSEVPQNLSASRPQDRQFILSSKKLLLSDSGFYLCASVRTGGFGYTFGSGTRLTVV.

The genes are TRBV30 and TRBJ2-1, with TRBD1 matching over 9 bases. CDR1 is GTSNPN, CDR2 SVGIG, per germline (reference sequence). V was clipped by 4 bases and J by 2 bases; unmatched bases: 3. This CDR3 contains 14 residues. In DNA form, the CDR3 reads TGTGCCTGGAATAGACAGGGGGCCTACAATGAGCAGTTCTTC. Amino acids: CAWNRQGAYNEQFF.

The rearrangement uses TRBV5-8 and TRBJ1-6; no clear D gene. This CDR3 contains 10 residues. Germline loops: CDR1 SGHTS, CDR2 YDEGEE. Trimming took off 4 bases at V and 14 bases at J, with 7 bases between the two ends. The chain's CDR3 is CASSLFSLHF. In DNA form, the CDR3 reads TGTGCCAGCAGCCTTTTCTCCCTCCACTTT.

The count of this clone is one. The CDR3 bases are TGCAGCGGGGGACTAGCGGGGGCCGGAAACAATGAGCAGTTCTTC. Its translation is CSGGLAGAGNNEQFF. The J gene is TRBJ2-1, the V gene TRBV29-1; 14 positions match TRBD2. This CDR3 has 15 residues. The V gene's germline CDR1 is SQVTM and CDR2 ANQGSEA. The V gene end was trimmed by 7 bases and the J gene end by 5 bases; junction bases not matched to a gene: 7.

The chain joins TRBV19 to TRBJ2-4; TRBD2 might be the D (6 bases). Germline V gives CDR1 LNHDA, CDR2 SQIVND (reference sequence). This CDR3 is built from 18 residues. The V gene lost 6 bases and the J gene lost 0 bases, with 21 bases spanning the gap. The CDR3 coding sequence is TGTGCCAGTAGCAAGCCGGGACTGGCGACCTTAGCCAAAAACATTCAGTACTTC. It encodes CASSKPGLATLAKNIQYF.

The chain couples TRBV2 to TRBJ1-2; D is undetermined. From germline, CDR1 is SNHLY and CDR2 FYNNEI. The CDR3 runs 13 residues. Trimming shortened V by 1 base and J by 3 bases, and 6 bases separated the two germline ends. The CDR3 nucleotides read TGTGCCAGCAGTGAAGGCAACTACTATGGCTACACCTTC. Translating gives CASSEGNYYGYTF.

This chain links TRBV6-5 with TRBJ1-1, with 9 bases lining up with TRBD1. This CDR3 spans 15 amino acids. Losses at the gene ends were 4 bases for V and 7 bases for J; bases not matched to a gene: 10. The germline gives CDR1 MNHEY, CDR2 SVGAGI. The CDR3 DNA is TGTGCCAGCAGTTCCCGGACAGGGGAGCTTAGTGAAGCTTTCTTT. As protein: CASSSRTGELSEAFF.

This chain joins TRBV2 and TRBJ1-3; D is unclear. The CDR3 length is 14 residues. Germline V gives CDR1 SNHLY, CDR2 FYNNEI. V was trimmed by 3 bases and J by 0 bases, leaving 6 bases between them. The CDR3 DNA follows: TGTGCCAGCAGTGATAGGAGCTCTGGAAACACCATATATTTT. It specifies CASSDRSSGNTIYF.

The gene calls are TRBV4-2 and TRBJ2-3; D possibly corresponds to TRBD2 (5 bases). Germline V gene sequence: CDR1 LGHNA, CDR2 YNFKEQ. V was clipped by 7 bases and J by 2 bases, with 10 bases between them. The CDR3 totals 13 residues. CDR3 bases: TGTGCCAGCAACCCCGGGGACACAGATACGCAGTATTTT. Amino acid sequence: CASNPGDTDTQYF.

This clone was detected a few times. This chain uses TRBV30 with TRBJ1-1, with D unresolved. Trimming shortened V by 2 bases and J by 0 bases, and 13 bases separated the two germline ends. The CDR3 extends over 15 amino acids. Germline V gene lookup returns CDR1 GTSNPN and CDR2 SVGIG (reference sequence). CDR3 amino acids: CAWSTGSGMNTEAFF. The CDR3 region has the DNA TGTGCCTGGAGTACGGGCAGCGGCATGAACACTGAAGCTTTCTTT. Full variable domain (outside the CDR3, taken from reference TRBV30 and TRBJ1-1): SQTIHQWPATLVQPVGSPLSLECTVEGTSNPNLYWYRQAAGRGLQLLFYSVGIGQISSEVPQNLSASRPQDRQFILSSKKLLLSDSGFYLCAWSTGSGMNTEAFFGQGTRLTVV.

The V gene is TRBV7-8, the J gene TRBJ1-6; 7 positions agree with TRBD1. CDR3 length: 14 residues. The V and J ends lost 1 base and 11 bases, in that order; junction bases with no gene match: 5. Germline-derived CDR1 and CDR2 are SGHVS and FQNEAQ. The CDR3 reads CASSLDRGATPLHF. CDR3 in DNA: TGTGCCAGCAGCTTAGACAGGGGAGCAACACCCCTCCACTTT.

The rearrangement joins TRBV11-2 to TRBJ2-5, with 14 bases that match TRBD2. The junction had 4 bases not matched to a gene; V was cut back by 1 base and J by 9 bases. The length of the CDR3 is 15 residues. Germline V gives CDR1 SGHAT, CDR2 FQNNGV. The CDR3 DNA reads TGTGCCAGCAGCTTAGGGACTAGCGGGGGGCGGGCCCAGTACTTC. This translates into CASSLGTSGGRAQYF.